What follows are 18 T cell receptor beta chains derived from one specimen sequenced in a study of blood T cell repertoires in COVID-19. The protocol was immunoSEQ multiplex PCR, while the TCRdb copy is restricted to in-frame clones and leaves out a portion. This repertoire shows roughly 250,000 clones, roughly 80% found once; its top ten account for around 16%. Material: peripheral blood. The receptors shown here come from a person aged 70 to 79 with COVID-19, enrolled during active disease.

This sequence joins TRBV9 and TRBJ2-1; D is ambiguous. The CDR3 is made up of 14 amino acids. V lost 4 bases and J lost 5, with 13 bases in between. CDR1 is SGDLS, CDR2 YYNGEE, per germline. Here the CDR3 reads CASSYFPENNEQFF. Here the CDR3 DNA reads TGTGCCAGCAGCTACTTTCCGGAGAACAATGAGCAGTTCTTC.

The chain combines TRBV29-1 with TRBJ2-7; the D gene is possibly TRBD2 (6 bases). Trimming removed 2 bases at V and 4 bases at J, with 15 bases between. Per germline, CDR1 SQVTM and CDR2 ANQGSEA. The CDR3 runs 14 residues. The CDR3 DNA reads as TGCAGCGTTGAACCGGGACTGGGAGTTTACGAGCAGTACTTC. This codes for CSVEPGLGVYEQYF.

This clone came up a few times. J is TRBJ1-6 and V is TRBV6-2 or TRBV6-3, with 7 bases aligning to TRBD1. Germline V gene sequence: CDR1 MNHEY, CDR2 SVGEGT. Germline trimming cut 0 bases from V and 8 bases from J; bases unmatched to any gene: 10. This CDR3 is 17 amino acids long. As DNA, the CDR3 is TGTGCCAGCAGTTACTCATCGAGAGGGGGCCGGGATTCACCCCTCCACTTT. It specifies CASSYSSRGGRDSPLHF.

The chain recombines TRBV7-2 with TRBJ1-1; no definite D call. CDR3 size: 15 residues. From germline, CDR1 is SGHTA and CDR2 FQGNSA. V lost 1 base, J lost 3 bases, and 12 bases lay in between. The CDR3 nucleotides are TGTGCCAGCAGCTTAGGGGCGGGTCCAGACACTGAAGCTTTCTTT. Its protein is CASSLGAGPDTEAFF. The whole variable domain, remainder taken from reference TRBV7-2 and TRBJ1-1, is GAGVSQSPSNKVTEKGKDVELRCDPISGHTALYWYRQSLGQGLEFLIYFQGNSAPDKSGLPSDRFSAERTGGSVSTLTIQRTQQEDSAVYLCASSLGAGPDTEAFFGQGTRLTVV.

V gene TRBV11-1 combines with J gene TRBJ1-4; 7 positions agree with TRBD1. The CDR3 has 14 amino acids. Germline trimming cut 5 bases from V and 4 bases from J; bases unmatched to any gene: 4. Germline V lookup: CDR1 SGHAT, CDR2 FQDESV (reference sequence). The CDR3 region is CASSTDRVNEKLFF. CDR3 DNA: TGTGCCAGCAGCACCGACAGGGTTAATGAAAAACTGTTTTTT.

The chain is built from TRBV6-1 and TRBJ1-5, with unresolved D. Trimming pared 1 base from V and 0 bases from J, leaving 10 bases between. Germline V gene data show CDR1 as MNHNS and CDR2 as SASEGT. The CDR3 is 16 amino acids. The CDR3 reads CASSEVVGISNQPQHF. The CDR3 DNA is TGTGCCAGCAGTGAAGTGGTGGGCATTAGCAATCAGCCCCAGCATTTT.

The chain joins TRBV15 to TRBJ2-1, with TRBD1 identical over 8 bases. CDR3 size: 14 residues. The V segment lost 4 bases and the J segment 8 bases; nucleotides outside the gene matches: 7. Germline loops: CDR1 LNHNV, CDR2 YYDKDF (reference sequence). The CDR3 spells CATSTGGGIHEQFF. The CDR3 DNA reads TGTGCCACCAGCACAGGGGGCGGAATCCATGAGCAGTTCTTC.

The chain recombines TRBV23-1 with TRBJ2-7, with D possibly being TRBD1 (6 bases). TRBV23-1 is an ORF, and what it does is uncertain. This CDR3 region has 13 residues. V lost 5 bases to trimming and J lost 2 bases, with 10 bases between them. The DNA for the CDR3 is TGCGCCAGCAGTACAGGGACGCCCTACGAGCAGTACTTC. Its protein product is CASSTGTPYEQYF.

The V and J genes are TRBV5-1 and TRBJ1-1; D possibly corresponds to TRBD1 (6 bases). The length of the CDR3 is 14 residues. The germline V and J ends were trimmed by 3 bases and 10 bases, with 19 bases remaining between them. Germline CDR1 is SGHRS and CDR2 is YFSETQ. CDR3 protein: CASSSGTRNHPAFF. CDR3 DNA sequence: TGCGCCAGCAGCTCAGGGACACGAAATCACCCAGCTTTCTTT.

The gene calls are TRBV4-2 and TRBJ2-3; D remains unclear. V lost 0 bases and J lost 6, with 7 bases in between. Germline V gene lookup returns CDR1 LGHNA and CDR2 YNFKEQ. CDR3 length equals 13 residues. CDR3 coding DNA: TGTGCCAGCAGCCAAGAGCTAGTTGATACGCAGTATTTT. Translating gives CASSQELVDTQYF.

The chain links TRBV27 to TRBJ1-2; D is undetermined. Germline loops: CDR1 MNHEY, CDR2 SMNVEV (reference sequence). Trimming left V 3 bases short and J 6 bases short, with 11 bases between. This CDR3 comprises 13 residues. In nucleotides, the CDR3 is TGTGCCAGCAGTTTCCCAGGAGGTCATGGCTACACCTTC. Protein sequence: CASSFPGGHGYTF.

This chain connects TRBV19 to TRBJ1-2; 11 bases align to TRBD1. Germline V gene lookup returns CDR1 LNHDA and CDR2 SQIVND (reference sequence). V lost 10 bases, J lost 4 bases, and 14 bases stayed unmatched. This CDR3 is 16 amino acids long. The DNA of the CDR3 is TGTGCCACCACAAAACCTGGACAGGGGGCCGCCTATGGCTACACCTTC. Amino acids: CATTKPGQGAAYGYTF.

This clone was detected only a few times. The V and J genes are TRBV10-3 and TRBJ2-7; tentative D call: TRBD1 (6 bases). The CDR3 contains 14 residues. The germline V gene encodes CDR1 ENHRY and CDR2 SYGVKD. Trimming cost V 4 bases and J 5 bases, with 15 bases left between them. This CDR3 reads CAISARQVTHEQYF. The DNA for the CDR3 is TGTGCCATCAGTGCAAGACAGGTAACCCACGAGCAGTACTTC.

This clone is a singleton in its sample. The rearrangement uses TRBV19 and TRBJ2-2, with D possibly matching TRBD2 (6 bases). V shed 5 bases and J shed 4 bases, with 8 bases lying between them. This CDR3 comprises 13 residues. Germline CDR1 and CDR2: LNHDA and SQIVND (reference sequence). CDR3 region: CASSGGATGELFF. CDR3 bases: TGTGCCAGTAGTGGCGGGGCCACCGGGGAGCTGTTTTTT.

The chain joins TRBV3-1 (or the pseudogene TRBV3-2) to TRBJ2-1; 10 bases align to TRBD2. With V trimmed by 3 bases and J by 5 bases, 4 bases remained unmatched. Germline V gene data show CDR1 as LGHDT and CDR2 as YNNKEL (reference sequence). The CDR3 covers 15 residues. The CDR3 DNA sequence: TGTGCCAGCAGCCAGAGCGGGGGGGCCCACAATGAGCAGTTCTTC. Protein product: CASSQSGGAHNEQFF.

The CDR3 region is CASSPPSGPSTYEQYF. The CDR3 DNA reads TGTGCCAGCAGCCCTCCTTCAGGGCCATCTACCTACGAGCAGTACTTC. J is TRBJ2-7 and V is TRBV27, with D perhaps TRBD1 (5 bases). The CDR3 is made up of 16 amino acids. Trimming took 6 bases from V and 2 from J, leaving 20 bases between them. Germline lookup yields CDR1 MNHEY and CDR2 SMNVEV (reference sequence).

This sequence joins TRBV7-3 and TRBJ2-7, with 7 bases aligning to TRBD2. The length of the CDR3 is 13 residues. Per the germline V gene, CDR1 is SGHTA and CDR2 is FQGTGA. V lost 10 bases, J lost 3 bases, and 9 bases stayed unmatched. The CDR3 DNA reads TGTGCCAACAAACCACGGGAGGACTACGAGCAGTACTTC. Its translation is CANKPREDYEQYF.

This clone was recorded only once. The chain uses TRBV27 and TRBJ2-7, with D perhaps TRBD2 (7 bases). The V gene lost 5 bases and the J gene lost 9 bases, with 20 bases spanning the gap. The CDR3 extends over 14 amino acids. Germline lookup yields CDR1 MNHEY and CDR2 SMNVEV (reference sequence). Here the CDR3 reads CASSPARGGGTQYF. In nucleotides, the CDR3 is TGTGCCAGCAGTCCCGCCCGAGGGGGGGGGACGCAGTACTTC.